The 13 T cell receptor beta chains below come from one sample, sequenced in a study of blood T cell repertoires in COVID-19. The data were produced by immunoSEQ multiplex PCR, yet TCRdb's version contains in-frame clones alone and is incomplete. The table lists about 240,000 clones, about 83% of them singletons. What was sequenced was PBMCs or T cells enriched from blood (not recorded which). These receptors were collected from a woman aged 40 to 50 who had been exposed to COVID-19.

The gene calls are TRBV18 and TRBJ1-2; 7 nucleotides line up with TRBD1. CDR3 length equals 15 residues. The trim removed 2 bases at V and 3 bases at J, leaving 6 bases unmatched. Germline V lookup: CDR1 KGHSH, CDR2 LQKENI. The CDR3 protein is CASSPTGERYYGYTF. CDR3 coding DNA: TGTGCCAGCTCACCAACAGGGGAAAGGTACTATGGCTACACCTTC. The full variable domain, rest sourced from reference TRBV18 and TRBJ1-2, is NAGVMQNPRHLVRRRGQEARLRCSPMKGHSHVYWYRQLPEEGLKFMVYLQKENIIDESGMPKERFSAEFPKEGPSILRIQQVVRGDSAAYFCASSPTGERYYGYTFGSGTRLTVV.

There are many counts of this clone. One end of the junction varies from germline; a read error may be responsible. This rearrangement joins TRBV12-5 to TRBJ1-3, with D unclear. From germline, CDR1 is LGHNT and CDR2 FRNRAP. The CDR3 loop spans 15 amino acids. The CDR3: CASGFLYPSENTIYF. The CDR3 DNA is TGTGCTAGTGGTTTCCTCTACCCTTCTGAAAACACCATATATTTT.

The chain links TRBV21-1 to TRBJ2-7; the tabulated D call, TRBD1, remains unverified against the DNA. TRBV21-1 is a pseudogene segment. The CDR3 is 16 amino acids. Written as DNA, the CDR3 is TGTGCCAGCAGCAATGGAGACAGGGGATACTCCTACGAGCAGTACTTC. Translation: CASSNGDRGYSYEQYF.

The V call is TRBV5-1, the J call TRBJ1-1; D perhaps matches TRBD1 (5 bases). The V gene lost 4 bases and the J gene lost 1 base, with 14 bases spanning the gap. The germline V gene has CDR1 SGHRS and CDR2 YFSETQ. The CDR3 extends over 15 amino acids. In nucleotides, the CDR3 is TGCGCCAGCAGCCCGGGGGGGTTGGCGAACACTGAAGCTTTCTTT. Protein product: CASSPGGLANTEAFF.

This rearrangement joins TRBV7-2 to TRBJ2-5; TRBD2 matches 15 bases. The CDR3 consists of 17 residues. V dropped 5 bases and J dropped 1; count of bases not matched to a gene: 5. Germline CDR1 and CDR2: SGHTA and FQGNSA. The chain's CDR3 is CASSPGTSGGFQETQYF. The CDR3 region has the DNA TGTGCCAGCAGCCCCGGGACTAGCGGGGGGTTCCAAGAGACCCAGTACTTC.

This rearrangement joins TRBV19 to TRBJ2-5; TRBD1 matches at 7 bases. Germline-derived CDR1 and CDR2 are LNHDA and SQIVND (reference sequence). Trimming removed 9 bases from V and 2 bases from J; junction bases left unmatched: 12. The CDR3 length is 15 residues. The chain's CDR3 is CASTEKGDSQETQYF. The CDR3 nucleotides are TGTGCCAGCACCGAAAAGGGGGACAGTCAAGAGACCCAGTACTTC.

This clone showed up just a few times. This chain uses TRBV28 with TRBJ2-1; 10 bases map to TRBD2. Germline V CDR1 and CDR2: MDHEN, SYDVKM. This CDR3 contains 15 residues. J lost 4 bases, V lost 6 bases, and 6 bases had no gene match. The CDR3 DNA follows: TGTGCCAGCAGCAGCGGGGGGGCTTTATACAATGAGCAGTTCTTC. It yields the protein CASSSGGALYNEQFF.

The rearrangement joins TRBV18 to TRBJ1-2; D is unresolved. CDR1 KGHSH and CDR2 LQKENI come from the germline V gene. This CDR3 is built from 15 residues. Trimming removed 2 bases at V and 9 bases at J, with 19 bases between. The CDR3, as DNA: TGTGCCAGCTCACCAACGACTAAGGGTGAAGATCGCTACACCTTC. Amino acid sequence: CASSPTTKGEDRYTF.

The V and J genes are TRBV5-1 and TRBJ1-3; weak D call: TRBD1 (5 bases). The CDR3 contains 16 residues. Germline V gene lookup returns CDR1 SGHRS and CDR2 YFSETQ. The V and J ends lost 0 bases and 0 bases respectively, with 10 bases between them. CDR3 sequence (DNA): TGCGCCAGCAGCTTGGACGGGGGGAGCTCTGGAAACACCATATATTTT. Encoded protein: CASSLDGGSSGNTIYF.

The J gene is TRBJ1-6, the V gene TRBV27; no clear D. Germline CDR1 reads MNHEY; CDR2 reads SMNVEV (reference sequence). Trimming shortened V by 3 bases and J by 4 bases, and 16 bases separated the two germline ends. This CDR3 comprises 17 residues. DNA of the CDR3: TGTGCCAGCAGTTTTCAGACTAGAACCACGTATAATTCACCCCTCCACTTT. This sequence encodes CASSFQTRTTYNSPLHF.

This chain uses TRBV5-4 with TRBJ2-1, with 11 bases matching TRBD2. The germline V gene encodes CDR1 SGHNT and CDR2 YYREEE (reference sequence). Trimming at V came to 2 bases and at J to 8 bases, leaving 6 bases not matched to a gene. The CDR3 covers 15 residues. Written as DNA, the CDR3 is TGTGCCAGCAGCTTTAGCGGGGGGGCCGGGTATGAGCAGTTCTTC. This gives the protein CASSFSGGAGYEQFF.

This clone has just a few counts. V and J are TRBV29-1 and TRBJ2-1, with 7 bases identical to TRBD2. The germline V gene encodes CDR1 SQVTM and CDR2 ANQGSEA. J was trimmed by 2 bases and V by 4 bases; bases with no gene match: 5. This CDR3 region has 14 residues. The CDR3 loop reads CSVVGDYTYNEQFF. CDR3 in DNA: TGCAGCGTTGTTGGGGACTATACCTACAATGAGCAGTTCTTC.

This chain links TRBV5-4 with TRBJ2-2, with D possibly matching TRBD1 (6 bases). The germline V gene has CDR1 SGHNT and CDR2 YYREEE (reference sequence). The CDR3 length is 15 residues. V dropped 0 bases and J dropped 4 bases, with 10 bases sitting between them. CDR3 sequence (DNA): TGTGCCAGCAGCTTGGGGGGGCTCCGCACCGGGGAGCTGTTTTTT. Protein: CASSLGGLRTGELFF.